The rows below give T cell receptor beta chains drawn from one sample of a study of T cell repertoires in cytomegalovirus infection. From the reads, TCRdb called clonotypes with MiXCR, one entry per CDR3 protein. The sample has 550,000 to 850,000 distinct CDR3 sequences, around 30% seen once. These TCRs are of unknown antigen specificity. Material: cultured PBMCs, obtained from culture after CMV antigen stimulation. All receptors come from a human donor in good health (CMV status not recorded). Some clones in this sample may be carry-over from other donors' samples. CDR3s include the opening cysteine and the closing phenylalanine or tryptophan.

J: TRBJ1-3; length: 16; V: TRBV7-8; CDR3: CASSSNLPYSGNTIYF
J: TRBJ2-3; length: 17; V: TRBV7-2; CDR3: CASSLVFWAGDTDTQYF
J: TRBJ2-3; length: 13; V: TRBV10-3; CDR3: CAISERGTDTQYF
J: TRBJ1-5; length: 16; V: TRBV11-1; CDR3: CASSSAARGMDQPQHF
J: TRBJ1-3; length: 16; V: TRBV6-1; CDR3: CASSAPVPGSGNTIYF
J: TRBJ2-7; length: 14; V: TRBV6-1; CDR3: CASSGGQRTYEQYF
J: TRBJ1-5; length: 14; V: TRBV3-1; CDR3: CASSQQAGFQPQHF
J: TRBJ2-1; length: 12; V: TRBV2; CDR3: CASTNRAVEQFF
J: TRBJ2-1; length: 16; V: TRBV7-2; CDR3: CASSAWGDLAANEQFF
J: TRBJ2-7; length: 18; V: TRBV19; CDR3: CASSVGLAGGLFTREQYF
J: TRBJ2-7; length: 17; V: TRBV15; CDR3: CATSRDLTGQGVYEQYF
J: TRBJ2-3; length: 13; V: TRBV7-2; CDR3: CASSSHRGDTQYF
J: TRBJ2-1; length: 17; V: TRBV11-2; CDR3: CASSFPQGQTDGSEQFF
J: TRBJ2-1; length: 18; V: TRBV19; CDR3: CASSIWTSGMIRYNEQFF
J: TRBJ2-5; length: 12; V: TRBV7-6; CDR3: CASSSTSRTQYF
J: TRBJ1-1; length: 13; V: TRBV7-6; CDR3: CASSLRSGSEAFF
J: TRBJ2-3; length: 13; V: TRBV18; CDR3: CASSPGLSDTQYF
J: TRBJ2-1; length: 15; V: TRBV4-3; CDR3: CASSQVAVSYNEQFF
J: TRBJ2-1; length: 14; V: TRBV7-2; CDR3: CASSLTSYRHEQFF
J: TRBJ2-5; length: 14; V: TRBV6-1; CDR3: CASSEKGYQETQYF
J: TRBJ2-1; length: 17; V: TRBV24-1; CDR3: CATSFQVGLAGSNEQFF
J: TRBJ2-1; length: 16; V: TRBV13; CDR3: CASSLGPAGGYREQFF
J: TRBJ2-1; length: 16; V: TRBV19; CDR3: CASSPRPGLGVHEQFF
J: TRBJ1-4; length: 17; V: TRBV7-8; CDR3: CASSLVQDGATNEKLFF
J: TRBJ1-6; length: 13; V: TRBV7-6; CDR3: CASSPGTNSPLHF
J: TRBJ2-6; length: 14; V: TRBV10-3; CDR3: CAIRRTPGANVLTF
J: TRBJ2-1; length: 15; V: TRBV6-5; CDR3: CASAENLGSYNEQFF
J: TRBJ1-2; length: 18; V: TRBV6-2/TRBV6-3; CDR3: CASSYRKPGPRIGYGYTF
J: TRBJ1-1; length: 14; V: TRBV7-9; CDR3: CASGTNPVNTEAFF
J: TRBJ2-7; length: 14; V: TRBV6-6; CDR3: CASSTPGQFYEQYF
J: TRBJ1-5; length: 15; V: TRBV19; CDR3: CASSPQGWRNQPQHF
J: TRBJ1-1; length: 14; V: TRBV3-1; CDR3: CASRAQGAHTEAFF
J: TRBJ2-1; length: 15; V: TRBV12-3/TRBV12-4; CDR3: CASSLGGTQTNEQFF
J: TRBJ2-5; length: 13; V: TRBV7-2; CDR3: CASSSKGQETQYF
J: TRBJ1-5; length: 14; V: TRBV19; CDR3: CASSMVGGYQPQHF
J: TRBJ2-7; length: 15; V: TRBV20-1; CDR3: CSARDSRGTGEEQYF
J: TRBJ2-7; length: 15; V: TRBV6-6; CDR3: CASSYSGTGTYEQYF
J: TRBJ2-7; length: 15; V: TRBV28; CDR3: CASSPPTRDSYEQYF
J: TRBJ1-1; length: 12; V: TRBV10-3; CDR3: CATGRENTEAFF
J: TRBJ2-1; length: 18; V: TRBV19; CDR3: CASSRLAGDLFSYNEQFF
J: TRBJ1-1; length: 14; V: TRBV10-3; CDR3: CAISEDRAVTEAFF
J: TRBJ2-7; length: 14; V: TRBV6-5; CDR3: CASSRSEASYEQYF
J: TRBJ2-2; length: 15; V: TRBV7-9; CDR3: CASSLGSVPTGELFF
J: TRBJ1-5; length: 16; V: TRBV6-1; CDR3: CASSDLRGYSNQPQHF
J: TRBJ1-1; length: 13; V: TRBV2; CDR3: CATRRSPNTEAFF
J: TRBJ1-6; length: 22; V: TRBV6-5; CDR3: CASSYGSAGRTTSSSYNSPLHF
J: TRBJ2-7; length: 15; V: TRBV20-1; CDR3: CSARDTLAGIYEQYF
J: TRBJ2-3; length: 14; V: TRBV2; CDR3: CASRGTGGTDTQYF
J: TRBJ1-2; length: 16; V: TRBV7-9; CDR3: CASSLAWTSPKGGYTF
J: TRBJ2-3; length: 15; V: TRBV20-1; CDR3: CSAPDSRVRGGTQYF
J: TRBJ2-7; length: 14; V: TRBV6-5; CDR3: CASSYSGSSYEQYF
J: TRBJ2-7; length: 15; V: TRBV27; CDR3: CASSPSHPDRDEQYF
J: TRBJ2-3; length: 16; V: TRBV7-2; CDR3: CASSPRGGQGTDTQYF
J: TRBJ1-1; length: 13; V: TRBV7-2; CDR3: CASSLVGLSAAFF
J: TRBJ2-3; length: 14; V: TRBV29-1; CDR3: CSVEDHRGGDTQYF
J: TRBJ2-3; length: 18; V: TRBV6-2/TRBV6-3; CDR3: CASSYSGTSGGRTDTQYF
J: TRBJ2-5; length: 15; V: TRBV5-4; CDR3: CASSHSGEDRETQYF
J: TRBJ1-4; length: 14; V: TRBV7-6; CDR3: CASSFGGASEKLFF
J: TRBJ2-5; length: 18; V: TRBV7-6; CDR3: CASSLATGTGHPLETQYF